These T cell receptor beta chains were read from a single sample in a study of shared clonotypes between healthy human individuals. The protocol was immunoSEQ multiplex PCR, while the TCRdb copy is restricted to in-frame clones and leaves out a portion. The data hold about 300,000 clones, with 74% observed a single time. Sequences were obtained from memory CD4+ T cells sorted from blood. The receptors derive from a man aged 30 to 39 in good health. Both conserved end residues are part of each CDR3. The D gene is left open where the match is weak. Clone sizes are given selectively: once, few, many, or a class where the clone is expanded.

TRBD2	-	TRBV30	TRBJ2-4	CAWSVLKGLAGGGIQYF	TGTGCCTGGAGTGTACTCAAGGGCCTAGCGGGAGGGGGCATTCAGTACTTC
-	-	TRBV30	TRBJ2-5	CAWSVSSAETQYF	TGTGCCTGGAGTGTATCCAGTGCGGAGACCCAGTACTTC
-	-	TRBV5-1	TRBJ1-1	CASRPDSYTEAFF	TGCGCCAGCAGACCTGACAGTTACACTGAAGCTTTCTTT
TRBD1	-	TRBV11-2	TRBJ2-1	CASSPRGQGWNEQFF	TGTGCCAGCAGCCCCAGAGGACAGGGCTGGAATGAGCAGTTCTTC
-	many	TRBV5-4	TRBJ1-1	CASSLARGQMNTEAFF	TGTGCCAGCAGCTTAGCCCGGGGGCAGATGAACACTGAAGCTTTCTTT
TRBD1	-	TRBV5-1	TRBJ2-1	CASRLTTGLDEQFF	TGCGCCAGCAGGCTTACGACAGGGTTGGATGAGCAGTTCTTC
-	-	TRBV9	TRBJ1-1	CASSVAVMGGTEAFF	TGTGCCAGCAGCGTAGCCGTAATGGGGGGCACTGAAGCTTTCTTT
TRBD1	few	TRBV25-1	TRBJ2-1	CARPGQGDNEQFF	TGTGCCAGACCGGGACAGGGGGACAATGAGCAGTTCTTC
-	-	TRBV5-1	TRBJ2-1	CASSLGLDNEQFF	TGCGCCAGCAGCTTGGGCTTAGACAATGAGCAGTTCTTC
TRBD2	-	TRBV5-5	TRBJ2-1	CASSRGVPEQFF	TGTGCCAGCAGCCGGGGGGTCCCTGAGCAGTTCTTC
-	-	TRBV7-2	TRBJ1-5	CASSSGVFGNQPQHF	TGTGCCAGCAGCTCGGGTGTTTTCGGCAATCAGCCCCAGCATTTT
TRBD1	many	TRBV7-8	TRBJ2-2	CASSLGSTGYTGELFF	TGTGCCAGCAGCTTAGGCTCGACAGGGTACACCGGGGAGCTGTTTTTT
-	-	TRBV7-9	TRBJ1-3	CASSLYGSGNTIYF	TGTGCCAGCAGCTTATACGGCTCTGGAAACACCATATATTTT
-	-	TRBV2	TRBJ1-2	CASSARGARIVRGYTF	TGTGCCAGCAGCGCGAGGGGGGCGAGAATTGTACGTGGCTACACCTTC
TRBD2	-	TRBV28	TRBJ2-7	CASSLSLAVTYEQYF	TGTGCCAGCAGTTTAAGCCTAGCGGTGACCTACGAGCAGTACTTC
-	-	TRBV5-4	TRBJ2-7	CASSFGRNYEQYF	TGTGCCAGCAGCTTCGGAAGGAACTACGAGCAGTACTTC
-	-	TRBV5-5	TRBJ2-3	CASRYGHTDTQYF	TGTGCCAGCAGATACGGGCACACAGATACGCAGTATTTT
-	once	TRBV5-1	TRBJ2-7	CASSARSYEQYF	TGCGCCAGCAGTGCACGCTCCTACGAGCAGTACTTC
-	-	TRBV19	TRBJ2-2	CASSIGVLGELFF	TGTGCCAGTAGTATTGGGGTCTTAGGGGAGCTGTTTTTT
-	-	TRBV7-9	TRBJ1-4	CASSRPSEGLFF	TGTGCCAGCAGCCGACCTTCCGAGGGACTGTTTTTT
-	-	TRBV6-1	TRBJ1-6	CASSEDGTHYNSPLHF	TGTGCCAGCAGTGAAGATGGGACCCACTATAATTCACCCCTCCACTTT
-	-	TRBV9	TRBJ1-3	CASSVGVHQTGNTIYF	TGTGCCAGCAGCGTAGGAGTCCACCAGACTGGAAACACCATATATTTT
TRBD1	-	TRBV5-1	TRBJ2-7	CASSSNPPGTGGSYEQYF	TGCGCCAGCAGCTCCAATCCACCCGGGACAGGGGGATCCTACGAGCAGTACTTC
-	-	TRBV6-1	TRBJ1-1	CASSDGLAGQVGGTEAFF	TGTGCCAGCAGTGATGGCCTTGCGGGCCAGGTCGGGGGCACTGAAGCTTTCTTT
TRBD2	-	TRBV18	TRBJ2-1	CASSPGLGNNEQFF	TGTGCCAGCTCACCGGGACTAGGGAACAATGAGCAGTTCTTC
-	-	TRBV4-2	TRBJ1-5	CASSQDRNSNQPQHF	TGTGCCAGCAGCCAAGACAGAAATAGCAATCAGCCCCAGCATTTT
TRBD1	-	TRBV5-1	TRBJ2-5	CASSTSTGGAGETQYF	TGCGCCAGCAGCACCTCGACAGGGGGCGCAGGAGAGACCCAGTACTTC
-	-	TRBV10-1	TRBJ1-1	CASSAKGGMNTEAFF	TGCGCCAGCAGTGCAAAAGGGGGGATGAACACTGAAGCTTTCTTT
-	few	TRBV11-2	TRBJ2-7	CASSPTPGHSTYEQYF	TGTGCCAGCAGCCCGACACCGGGACACAGTACCTACGAGCAGTACTTC